This TCR beta chain was observed in a study of cytomegalovirus exposure and HLA in healthy donors. Study-wide points: The classifier reportedly diagnosed cytomegalovirus status with high sensitivity and specificity. The study listed about 150 cytomegalovirus-associated TCR beta chains.

Separate from the 666-subject first cohort was the approximately 120-subject validation cohort, to which the donors belonged. Worth noting for this clone: Its matching antigen is unknown.

The V segment lost 4 bases and the J segment 1 base; nucleotides outside the gene matches: 6. Germline V gene lookup returns CDR1 SGHNT and CDR2 YYREEE (reference sequence). The CDR3 sequence is 15 residues long. TCRdb keeps only in-frame clones here, not all; method: immunoSEQ multiplex PCR. The sample carries approximately 120,000 clones, about 90% recorded once. The sequence was obtained from a woman aged 18-35 years in good health and CMV-seronegative. Sequencing was performed on PBMCs. The V gene is TRBV5-4, the J gene TRBJ1-1, with TRBD1 matching 8 bases. CDR3 residues: CASSPGQGRNTEAFF. CDR3 in DNA: TGTGCCAGCAGCCCTGGACAGGGCCGGAACACTGAAGCTTTCTTT.